The present T cell receptor beta chain was sequenced within a study of a mutant IDH1 vaccine in newly diagnosed glioma (dated by TCRdb to about 2021). About the full investigation: In the chemotherapy-containing groups, vaccination started alongside temozolomide cycles, whereas in patients who had radiotherapy alone it started 4-6 weeks after radiotherapy. Before enrollment, patients had received standard therapy of radiotherapy alone, temozolomide alone, or radiochemotherapy with temozolomide; most received the combination. The week-35 safety follow-up took place at visit V12, and the week-47 end of study took place at visit V13. Of the 25 to 35 treated patients, approximately 60% were male and roughly 38% were female, and a mean age of around 40 years was recorded. Longitudinal TCRB deep sequencing was performed for about 25 treated patients wherever samples were available for exploratory analyses. Six visits were used for peripheral blood collection: V03 (baseline), V05, V07, V10, V12 and V13.

Study-wide findings and limitations: No apparent relationship was observed between pseudoprogression and alterations in the top peripheral T cell clonotypes detected by TCRB sequencing. It was noted by the authors that analyses of patient blood samples could not be reproduced owing to sample limitations. Vaccine-induced immune responses across multiple MHC alleles were detected in over 85% of patients. Selection of PBMC samples for TCRB deep sequencing was based on availability.

Comments on this clone: Its antigen specificity is not known. The sample holds no much larger clone one base away, and base qualities are not on file.

From V the trimming removes 1 base and from J it removes 1 base, while the gene matches leave 19 bases of the junction unaccounted for. The germline V gene (reference sequence) sets CDR1 to LNHDA and CDR2 to SQIVND. Spanning cysteine to phenylalanine, the CDR3 consists of 21 amino acids. Only the CDR3 portion is preserved as DNA: 63 bases, with reading frame beginning at the first base. The method was the immunoSEQ multiplex PCR assay. The hsTCRB Kit was used according to the manufacturer's protocol to amplify rearranged TCR beta chain sequences. TCRB libraries were sequenced on an Illumina MiSeq. In the source study's methods: Demultiplexing, trimming and gene mapping were performed with the kit vendor's proprietary platform. TCRdb retrieved this table from immuneACCESS and kept in-frame rearrangements only. Not all clones are present; in checked studies, unresolved V genes account for under half, and no reason is known for the remainder. From that table come the V and J calls and clone size; the DNA was used to work out D and trimming. Counted in this sample were some 21,000 clones; less than 90% of them appeared once. About 2.6% of the sample comes from the top ten.

The label giving this sample's time point can be read as: week 47, end of study. Every vaccine dose consisted of 300 ug of a 20-mer mutant IDH1 peptide in Montanide, administered subcutaneously together with topical imiquimod. Patients were given eight vaccinations, in weeks 1, 3, 5, 7, 11, 15, 19 and 23, which matched visits V03 through V10. The donors had newly diagnosed IDH1-mutant astrocytomas of WHO grade 3 or 4 that showed loss of nuclear ATRX. The samples were drawn from NOA16, a multicentre, single-arm, open-label phase I trial in Germany that tested a mutant IDH1 peptide vaccine in humans for the first time. Genomic DNA for TCRB sequencing was extracted from EDTA blood using the DNeasy Blood and Tissue Kit.

The source material was PBMCs, sampled from a glioma patient whose treatment included an IDH1 peptide vaccine. Rearrangement joined TRBV19 to TRBJ1-5, and TRBD1 aligns with 7 junction nucleotides. The origin of this receptor is a man aged 35-49 years with glioma. This receptor has the CDR3 CASSIVAPLGGGVGSNQPQHF. The bases are TGTGCCAGTAGTATAGTCGCACCGCTTGGAGGGGGCGTGGGAAGCAATCAGCCCCAGCATTTT.